The text below deals with one TCR beta chain. This CDR3 spans 14 amino acids. Germline lookup yields CDR1 WNHNN and CDR2 SYGVQD (reference sequence). Trimming took 3 bases from V and 2 from J, leaving 11 bases between them. The sample is drawn from a study of TIL therapy for anti-PD-1-resistant metastatic lung cancer. About the study: Tumor harvest preceded PD-1/PD-L1 blockade, followed by nivolumab treatment. Median tumor PD-L1 proportion score was roughly 6%.

Time point specified: pre-treatment sample, taken before nivolumab and TIL therapy. This was the immunoSEQ v3 assay. Libraries were prepared by immunoSEQ multiplex PCR; TCRdb keeps only in-frame clonotypes and omits some of them. The data contain about 21,000 clones, around 76% of them singletons. This chain uses TRBV10-1 with TRBJ2-7; perhaps TRBD1 as D (5 bases). The sequences come from blood, collected at baseline. The TCR comes from a person aged 25 to 80 with non-small cell lung cancer. CDR3 nucleotide sequence: TGCGCCAGCAGTGAAGGACAAGGTACCTACGAGCAGTACTTC. It yields the protein CASSEGQGTYEQYF.